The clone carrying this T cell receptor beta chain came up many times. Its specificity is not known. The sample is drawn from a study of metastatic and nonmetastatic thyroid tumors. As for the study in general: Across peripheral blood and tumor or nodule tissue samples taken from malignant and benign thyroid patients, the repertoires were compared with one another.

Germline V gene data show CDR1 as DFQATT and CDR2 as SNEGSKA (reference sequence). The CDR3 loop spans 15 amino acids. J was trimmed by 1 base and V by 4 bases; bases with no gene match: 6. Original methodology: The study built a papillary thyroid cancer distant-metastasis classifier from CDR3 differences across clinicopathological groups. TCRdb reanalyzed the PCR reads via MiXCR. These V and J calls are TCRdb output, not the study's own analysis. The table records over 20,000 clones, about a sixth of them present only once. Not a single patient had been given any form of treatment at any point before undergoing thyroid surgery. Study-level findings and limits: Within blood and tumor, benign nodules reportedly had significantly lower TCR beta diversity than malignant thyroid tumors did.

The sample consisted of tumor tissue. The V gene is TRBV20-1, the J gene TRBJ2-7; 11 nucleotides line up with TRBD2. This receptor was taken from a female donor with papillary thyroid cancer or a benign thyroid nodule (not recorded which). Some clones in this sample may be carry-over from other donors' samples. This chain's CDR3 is CSATATSGASYEQYF. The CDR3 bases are TGCAGTGCTACGGCGACTAGCGGGGCATCCTACGAGCAGTACTTC.